The sequence of this T cell receptor beta chain was determined in a study of blood T cell repertoires in COVID-19. Study as a whole: COVID-19 samples from acute and convalescent phases originated in the United States, Italy and Spain. PBMCs, B-cell-depleted T cells, or T cells provided the cDNA or gDNA that made up the material.

Trimming took 6 bases from V and 2 from J; bases not matched to a gene: 6. Germline-derived CDR1 and CDR2 are SGHTA and FQGNSA. The CDR3 runs 15 residues. Original analysis: Using reference gene primer amplification, nucleated cell counts were estimated. This table comes from immunoSEQ multiplex PCR, and its TCRdb copy is limited to in-frame clones, with some not included. V, J and clone size are taken as reported in that table, and D and trimming were inferred from the DNA itself. The sample shows about 150,000 clones, about 90% of them seen only once. The chain uses TRBV7-2 and TRBJ2-3; 9 nucleotides agree with TRBD2. The TCR was taken from a man aged 50 or older with acute or convalescent COVID-19. The sample comprised peripheral blood. Here the CDR3 reads CASSQLAGVTDTQYF. CDR3 DNA sequence: TGTGCCAGCAGTCAATTAGCGGGGGTCACAGATACGCAGTATTTT.